Given below is one T cell receptor (beta chain) in context. What it recognizes is unknown. This entry is derived from a study of cytomegalovirus exposure and HLA in healthy donors. Study outcomes and limitations: The study labeled fewer than 200 TCR beta chains cytomegalovirus-associated. Links to common viral pathogens appeared, in a later analysis, for several of the most significant clusters. Indistinguishability led to the exclusion of some V segments, TRBV6-2 and TRBV6-3 included. In a later analysis, at a false discovery rate of 0.05, under 20,000 TCR beta sequences were associated with HLA alleles.

The V and J ends lost 6 bases and 6 bases respectively, with 12 bases between them. The CDR3 totals 12 residues. CDR1 is MNHNS, CDR2 SASEGT, per germline. This PCR relied on a set of 60 Vbeta primers and 13 Jbeta primers. This table comes from immunoSEQ multiplex PCR, and its TCRdb copy is limited to in-frame clones, with some not included. The listing records roughly 69,000 clones. The rearrangement joins TRBV6-1 to TRBJ2-7, with D perhaps matching TRBD1 (5 bases). The TCR comes from a woman between 25 and 40 years old in good health and CMV-seronegative. Material for sequencing was PBMCs. This chain's CDR3 is CASSGRQTEQYF. Written as DNA, the CDR3 is TGTGCCAGCAGCGGAAGACAGACCGAGCAGTACTTC.